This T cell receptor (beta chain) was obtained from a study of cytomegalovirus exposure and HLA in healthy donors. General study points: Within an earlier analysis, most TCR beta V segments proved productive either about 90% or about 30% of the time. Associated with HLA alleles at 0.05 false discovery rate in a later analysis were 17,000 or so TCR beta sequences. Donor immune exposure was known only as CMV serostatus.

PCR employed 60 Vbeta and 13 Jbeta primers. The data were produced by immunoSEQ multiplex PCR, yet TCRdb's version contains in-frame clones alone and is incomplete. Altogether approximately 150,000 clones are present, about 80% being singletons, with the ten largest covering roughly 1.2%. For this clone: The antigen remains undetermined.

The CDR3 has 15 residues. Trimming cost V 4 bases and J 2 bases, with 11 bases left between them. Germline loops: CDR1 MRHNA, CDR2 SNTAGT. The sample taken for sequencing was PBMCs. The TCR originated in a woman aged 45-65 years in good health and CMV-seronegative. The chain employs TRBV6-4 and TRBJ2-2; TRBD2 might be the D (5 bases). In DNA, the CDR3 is TGTGCCAGCAGTGGGACTTCGGACAACACCGGGGAGCTGTTTTTT. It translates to CASSGTSDNTGELFF.